Each of the 30 T cell receptor beta chains below was sequenced from the same sample in a study of control samples from healthy donors and cancer patients. Libraries were prepared by immunoSEQ multiplex PCR; TCRdb keeps only in-frame clonotypes and omits some of them. Of roughly 83,000 clones in the sample, about four fifths were seen once. Sequenced material: blood. All receptors come from a woman aged 55-69 years in good health.

The J gene is TRBJ1-6, the V gene TRBV5-1; D gene unclear. Germline V gives CDR1 SGHRS, CDR2 YFSETQ. CDR3 length: 14 residues. V lost 1 base, J lost 6 bases, and 8 bases lay in between. CDR3 in amino acids: CASSLTDLNSPLHF. CDR3 DNA sequence: TGCGCCAGCAGCTTGACGGATCTTAATTCACCCCTCCACTTT.

J is TRBJ2-7 and V is TRBV6-7; D unresolved. TRBV6-7 is reported as an ORF; its role is uncertain. This CDR3 contains 15 residues. V lost 0 bases to trimming and J lost 1 base, with 10 bases between them. The CDR3 nucleotides are TGTGCCAGCAGTTACTCTCCAGTCCCTTCCTACGAGCAGTACTTC. Its protein is CASSYSPVPSYEQYF.

This clone was detected once. The chain employs TRBV7-9 and TRBJ1-6; no clear D. CDR1 and CDR2 from the germline V gene are SEHNR and FQNEAQ (reference sequence). The V end was cut by 5 bases, the J end by 5 bases, with 16 bases between. This CDR3 contains 16 residues. The CDR3 loop is CASSPPGGSDNSPLHF. CDR3 bases: TGTGCCAGCAGCCCTCCGGGAGGGTCTGATAATTCACCCCTCCACTTT.

The chain couples TRBV18 to TRBJ1-1, with no clear D. CDR1 and CDR2 (germline): KGHSH, LQKENI. V lost 4 bases and J lost 0, with 12 bases in between. The CDR3 consists of 15 residues. CDR3 sequence reads: CASSQPGSMNTEAFF. The CDR3 coding sequence is TGTGCCAGCTCACAACCCGGGTCGATGAACACTGAAGCTTTCTTT.

The chain's CDR3 is CASSYEGRVTGELFF. CDR3 bases: TGTGCCAGCAGTTATGAGGGGCGAGTCACCGGGGAGCTGTTTTTT. This chain joins TRBV6-5 and TRBJ2-2; TRBD1 or TRBD2 may be the D gene (5 bases each). The length of the CDR3 is 15 residues. Germline V gives CDR1 MNHEY, CDR2 SVGAGI. V was clipped by 3 bases and J by 4 bases, with 12 bases between them.

CDR3 DNA sequence: TGTGCCAGCAGTAAGGACTTTCAACAAGAGACCCAGTACTTC. Residues: CASSKDFQQETQYF. This chain uses TRBV25-1 with TRBJ2-5; D is perhaps TRBD2 (5 bases). The V end was cut by 5 bases, the J end by 2 bases, with 12 bases between. Germline V lookup: CDR1 MGHDK, CDR2 SYGVNS. This CDR3 has 14 amino acids.

The chain recombines TRBV2 with TRBJ1-5; 7 bases match TRBD1. Germline V gene lookup returns CDR1 SNHLY and CDR2 FYNNEI. Unmatched junction bases numbered 3, after V lost 4 bases and J lost 0 bases. The CDR3 extends over 15 amino acids. The CDR3 bases are TGTGCCAGCAGTGGGGGACAGTCTAGCAATCAGCCCCAGCATTTT. It specifies CASSGGQSSNQPQHF.

V is TRBV5-5 and J is TRBJ2-5; D remains ambiguous. This CDR3 contains 15 residues. Germline V CDR1 and CDR2: SGHKS, YYEKEE (reference sequence). V was clipped by 2 bases and J by 4 bases, with 15 bases between them. CDR3 region: CASSFRLTQRETQYF. DNA of the CDR3: TGTGCCAGCAGCTTCAGGCTGACTCAAAGAGAGACCCAGTACTTC.

V usage is TRBV6-4 and J usage is TRBJ1-6; no reliable D call. Germline CDR1 and CDR2: MRHNA and SNTAGT. The CDR3 has 14 residues. The ends were cut back, 1 base at V and 9 bases at J, with 10 bases in the middle. CDR3 DNA: TGTGCCAGCAGTGACTACAGCTTATCTTCACCCCTCCACTTT. It is translated as CASSDYSLSSPLHF.

Here the CDR3 reads CASSPTSGRFSYEQYF. The CDR3 coding sequence is TGTGCCAGCAGCCCGACTAGCGGGAGGTTTAGCTACGAGCAGTACTTC. The chain uses TRBV2 and TRBJ2-7; 13 positions match TRBD2. CDR1 and CDR2 (germline): SNHLY, FYNNEI. The ends lost 6 bases at V and 3 bases at J; junction bases unmatched: 8. This CDR3 region has 16 residues.

J is TRBJ2-7 and V is TRBV6-2 or TRBV6-3; 7 nucleotides match TRBD1. The germline CDR1 and CDR2 sequences are MNHEY and SVGEGT. The CDR3 sequence is 14 residues long. V shed 6 bases, J shed 3 bases, and the junction held 8 bases outside the gene matches. CDR3 region: CASSARGSHYEQYF. DNA of the CDR3: TGTGCCAGCAGCGCCAGGGGGAGTCACTACGAGCAGTACTTC.

This clone has only one observation. The genes are TRBV5-1 and TRBJ2-1; the D gene is possibly TRBD2 (6 bases). Germline V gene sequence: CDR1 SGHRS, CDR2 YFSETQ. V lost 2 bases and J lost 3, with 9 bases in between. The CDR3 covers 14 residues. In DNA, the CDR3 is TGCGCCAGCAGCTTCGGGACTTACTACAATGAGCAGTTCTTC. Translating it yields CASSFGTYYNEQFF.

The count of this clone is one. V is TRBV6-6 and J is TRBJ2-3; the D is unclear. The CDR3 has 15 residues. The germline V and J ends were trimmed by 6 bases and 1 base, with 14 bases remaining between them. Per the germline V gene, CDR1 is MNHNY and CDR2 is SVGAGI (reference sequence). The CDR3 DNA follows: TGTGCCAGCAGCCAATCCGAGGCCCGCACAGATACGCAGTATTTT. It is translated as CASSQSEARTDTQYF.

The chain employs TRBV19 and TRBJ2-5; no definite D call. From germline, CDR1 is LNHDA and CDR2 SQIVND (reference sequence). V lost 7 bases to trimming and J lost 5 bases, with 14 bases between them. CDR3 length: 13 residues. CDR3 DNA sequence: TGTGCCAGTATTGGGCAATACCGGGAGACCCAGTACTTC. Translation: CASIGQYRETQYF. The full variable domain, in which reference TRBV19 and TRBJ2-5 provide the parts outside the CDR3, is DGGITQSPKYLFRKEGQNVTLSCEQNLNHDAMYWYRQDPGQGLRLIYYSQIVNDFQKGDIAEGYSVSREKKESFPLTVTSAQKNPTAFYLCASIGQYRETQYFGPGTRLLVL.

V gene TRBV11-1 combines with J gene TRBJ2-7; D unresolved. Trimming removed 4 bases from V and 5 bases from J, with 6 bases in between. Germline V gene lookup returns CDR1 SGHAT and CDR2 FQDESV (reference sequence). The CDR3 contains 11 residues. The CDR3 DNA is TGTGCCAGCAGCTATAGTCACGAGCAGTACTTC. This gives the protein CASSYSHEQYF.

The rearrangement links TRBV29-1 to TRBJ1-2; no clear D gene. The CDR3 loop spans 12 amino acids. V was shortened by 3 bases and J by 2 bases, with 7 bases between the two germline ends. The V gene's germline CDR1 is SQVTM and CDR2 ANQGSEA. The CDR3 bases are TGCAGCGTTGAGAAGGCCAACTATGGCTACACCTTC. It is translated as CSVEKANYGYTF.

The chain uses TRBV6-5 and TRBJ2-3; 10 bases align to TRBD2. The CDR3 has 15 residues. With 8 bases clipped from V and 2 bases from J, the junction kept 7 bases outside the gene matches. The germline V gene has CDR1 MNHEY and CDR2 SVGAGI. The chain's CDR3 is CASFPGTSATDTQYF. The CDR3 DNA reads TGTGCCAGCTTTCCCGGGACTAGCGCCACAGATACGCAGTATTTT.

The chain carries TRBV28 and TRBJ2-7; D remains unclear. The germline V gene has CDR1 MDHEN and CDR2 SYDVKM. The CDR3 length is 13 residues. V dropped 5 bases and J dropped 3 bases, with 11 bases sitting between them. CDR3 residues: CASSIRAYYEQYF. CDR3 coding DNA: TGTGCCAGCAGTATAAGGGCATACTACGAGCAGTACTTC.

This sequence joins TRBV6-5 and TRBJ2-5; D is perhaps TRBD1 (8 bases). V lost 4 bases, J lost 2 bases, and 14 bases lay in between. CDR1 is MNHEY and CDR2 is SVGAGI in the germline V gene. The CDR3 runs 15 residues. CDR3 amino acids: CASSFTGGEQETQYF. CDR3 coding DNA: TGTGCCAGCAGTTTCACAGGGGGGGAACAAGAGACCCAGTACTTC.

The chain combines TRBV3-1 (or the pseudogene TRBV3-2) with TRBJ2-7, with 8 nucleotides matching TRBD2. Germline V lookup: CDR1 LGHDT, CDR2 YNNKEL (reference sequence). The CDR3 extends over 14 amino acids. V shed 3 bases and J 3 bases; nucleotides not matched to a gene: 4. The CDR3 here is CASSHFGGVYEQYF. CDR3 DNA sequence: TGTGCCAGCAGCCATTTCGGGGGGGTCTACGAGCAGTACTTC.

The chain carries TRBV11-2 and TRBJ2-1, with D uncertain. V lost 3 bases to trimming and J lost 6 bases, with 3 bases between them. This CDR3 has 11 residues. From germline, CDR1 is SGHAT and CDR2 FQNNGV. The chain's CDR3 is CASSFSNEQFF. In DNA, the CDR3 is TGTGCCAGCAGCTTCTCCAATGAGCAGTTCTTC. The variable domain in full, with the rest retrieved from reference TRBV11-2 and TRBJ2-1, is EAGVAQSPRYKIIEKRQSVAFWCNPISGHATLYWYQQILGQGPKLLIQFQNNGVVDDSQLPKDRFSAERLKGVDSTLKIQPAKLEDSAVYLCASSFSNEQFFGPGTRLTVL.

CDR3 in amino acids: CASAETGVAHEQYF. Written as DNA, the CDR3 is TGCGCCAGCGCGGAGACAGGGGTAGCTCACGAGCAGTACTTC. This chain links TRBV5-1 with TRBJ2-7; 8 nucleotides line up with TRBD1. The CDR3 covers 14 residues. V lost 7 bases to trimming and J lost 5 bases; unmatched junction nucleotides: 11. Per germline, CDR1 SGHRS and CDR2 YFSETQ.

The J gene is TRBJ1-1, the V gene TRBV6-2 or TRBV6-3; 7 bases are a match to TRBD1. With V trimmed by 5 bases and J by 11 bases, 14 bases remained unmatched. The CDR3 covers 14 residues. Germline V lookup: CDR1 MNHEY, CDR2 SVGEGT. CDR3 region: CASSPTGTADEAFF. The CDR3, as DNA: TGTGCCAGCAGTCCAACTGGGACAGCCGATGAGGCTTTCTTT.

CDR3 DNA: TGCGCCAGCAGCCAAGATAGGGGGCAGGGTTCACCCCTCCACTTT. Protein product: CASSQDRGQGSPLHF. The chain joins TRBV4-3 to TRBJ1-6, with 7 bases fitting TRBD1. Germline V lookup: CDR1 LGHNA, CDR2 YSLEER. J gave up 9 bases and V 0 bases, and 5 bases lay outside the gene matches. There are 15 residues in the CDR3.

The rearrangement joins TRBV6-5 to TRBJ1-2; 9 bases line up with TRBD1. Germline CDR1 reads MNHEY; CDR2 reads SVGAGI. Germline trimming cut 7 bases from V and 5 bases from J; bases unmatched to any gene: 2. The CDR3 is 12 amino acids. CDR3 in amino acids: CASTTGGYGYTF. For the CDR3, the DNA is TGTGCCAGCACGACAGGGGGGTATGGCTACACCTTC.

The chain combines TRBV6-5 with TRBJ1-2, with D uncertain. The length of the CDR3 is 14 residues. In germline, CDR1 is MNHEY, CDR2 SVGAGI. Trimming left V 6 bases short and J 4 bases short, with 15 bases between. The CDR3 spells CASSPTQISYGYTF. Written as DNA, the CDR3 is TGTGCCAGCAGCCCGACCCAGATTTCCTATGGCTACACCTTC.

J is TRBJ1-1 and V is TRBV4-3; D gene uncertain. The CDR3 is 14 residues long. V shed 0 bases and J shed 2 bases, with 7 bases lying between them. Germline CDR1 LGHNA, CDR2 YSLEER. Here the CDR3 reads CASSQERDNTEAFF. For the CDR3, the DNA is TGCGCCAGCAGCCAAGAACGGGATAACACTGAAGCTTTCTTT.

Remarks on this clone: A junction boundary mismatches the germline segment, possibly from a read error. The V and J genes are TRBV28 and TRBJ1-1; possible D gene TRBD1, 6 bases. The V gene's germline CDR1 is MDHEN and CDR2 SYDVKM. The CDR3 consists of 13 residues. The CDR3 region is CASSSLDSPDAFF. In nucleotides, the CDR3 is TGTGCCAGCAGTTCTCTGGACAGCCCTGATGCTTTCTTT.

The rearrangement links TRBV9 to TRBJ2-3, with D uncertain. V was clipped by 4 bases and J by 4 bases, with 4 bases between them. Germline V gene lookup returns CDR1 SGDLS and CDR2 YYNGEE. The CDR3 has 11 residues. CDR3 coding DNA: TGTGCCAGCAGCACAGCAGATACGCAGTATTTT. This encodes CASSTADTQYF.

In its sample, this clone was seen once. The gene calls are TRBV11-2 and TRBJ1-4; possible D gene TRBD1, 6 bases. From germline, CDR1 is SGHAT and CDR2 FQNNGV. The V and J ends lost 0 bases and 1 base respectively, with 9 bases between them. This CDR3 region has 16 residues. CDR3 sequence: CASSLDPGVTNEKLFF. CDR3 nucleotides: TGTGCCAGCAGCTTAGATCCAGGGGTAACTAATGAAAAACTGTTTTTT.